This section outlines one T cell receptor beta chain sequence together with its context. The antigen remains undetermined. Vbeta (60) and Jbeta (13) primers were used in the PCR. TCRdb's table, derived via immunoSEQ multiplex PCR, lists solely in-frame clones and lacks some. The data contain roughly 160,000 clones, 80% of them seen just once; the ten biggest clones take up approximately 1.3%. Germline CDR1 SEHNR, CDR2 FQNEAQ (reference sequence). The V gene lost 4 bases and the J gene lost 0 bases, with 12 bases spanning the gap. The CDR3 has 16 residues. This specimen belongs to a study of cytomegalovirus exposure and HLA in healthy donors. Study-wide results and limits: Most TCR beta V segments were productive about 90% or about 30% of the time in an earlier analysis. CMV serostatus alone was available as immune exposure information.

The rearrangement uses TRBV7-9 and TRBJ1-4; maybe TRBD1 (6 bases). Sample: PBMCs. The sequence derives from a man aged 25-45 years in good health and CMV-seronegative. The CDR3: CASSSWDTPTNEKLFF. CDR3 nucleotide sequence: TGTGCCAGCAGCTCCTGGGACACCCCAACTAATGAAAAACTGTTTTTT.